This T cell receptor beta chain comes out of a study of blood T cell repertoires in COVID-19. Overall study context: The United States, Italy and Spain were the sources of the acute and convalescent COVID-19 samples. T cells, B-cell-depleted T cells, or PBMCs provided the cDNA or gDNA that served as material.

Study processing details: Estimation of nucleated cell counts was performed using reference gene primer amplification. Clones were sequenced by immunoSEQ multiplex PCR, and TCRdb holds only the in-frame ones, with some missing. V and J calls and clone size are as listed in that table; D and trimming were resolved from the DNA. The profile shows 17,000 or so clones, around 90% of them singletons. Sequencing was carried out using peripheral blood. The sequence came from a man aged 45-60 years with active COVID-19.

Written as DNA, the CDR3 is TGTGCCAGCAGTGAAGGGGCCAATTCACCCCTCCACTTT. Translated: CASSEGANSPLHF. The rearrangement joins TRBV6-1 to TRBJ1-6; no clear D. The CDR3 extends over 13 amino acids. Trimming took off 1 base at V and 7 bases at J, with 5 bases between the two ends. CDR1 and CDR2 from the germline V gene are MNHNS and SASEGT.